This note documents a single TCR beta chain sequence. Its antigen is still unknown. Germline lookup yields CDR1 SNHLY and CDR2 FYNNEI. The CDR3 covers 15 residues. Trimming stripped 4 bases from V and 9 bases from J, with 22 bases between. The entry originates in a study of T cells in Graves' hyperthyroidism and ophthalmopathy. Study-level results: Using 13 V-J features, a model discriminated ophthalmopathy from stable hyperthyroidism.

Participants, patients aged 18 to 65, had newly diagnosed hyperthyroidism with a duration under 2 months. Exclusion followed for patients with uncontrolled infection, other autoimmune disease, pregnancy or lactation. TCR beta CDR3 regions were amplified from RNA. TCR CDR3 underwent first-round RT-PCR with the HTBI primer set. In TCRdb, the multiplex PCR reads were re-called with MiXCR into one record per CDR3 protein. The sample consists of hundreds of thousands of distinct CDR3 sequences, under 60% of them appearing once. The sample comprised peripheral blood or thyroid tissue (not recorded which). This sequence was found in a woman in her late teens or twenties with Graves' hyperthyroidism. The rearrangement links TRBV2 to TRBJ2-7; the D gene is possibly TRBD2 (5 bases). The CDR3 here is CASSALVPGSLGQYF. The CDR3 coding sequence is TGTGCCAGCAGTGCACTAGTTCCGGGGTCTTTAGGGCAGTACTTC.